This T cell receptor (beta chain) was found in a study of blood T cell repertoires in COVID-19. Study details: Some COVID-19 samples were acute and others convalescent; all came from the United States, Italy and Spain. Sources were T cells, B-cell-depleted T cells, or PBMCs; the material itself was cDNA or gDNA.

Trimming cost V 6 bases and J 10 bases; bases outside gene matches: 8. The CDR3 runs 13 residues. As processed by the authors: Scientists estimated how many nucleated cells there were by amplifying reference gene primers. Here immunoSEQ multiplex PCR was the method, and the copy in TCRdb shows in-frame clones only, minus some. D and trimming were read from the DNA, whereas the V and J calls and clone size are those reported in that table. The sample has fewer than 180,000 clones, around 84% seen once; the top ten hold under 2.5%. The sequence was obtained from a man in his 70s with acute or convalescent COVID-19. The sample taken for sequencing was peripheral blood. This chain uses TRBV12-3 or TRBV12-4 with TRBJ1-4, with 7 bases fitting TRBD1. CDR3 amino acids: CASSPTGVGKLFF. In DNA form, the CDR3 reads TGTGCCAGCAGCCCTACAGGGGTTGGAAAACTGTTTTTT.